These T cell receptor beta chains were read from a single sample in a study of blood T cells in healthy people across ages. TCRdb re-analysed the 5' RACE reads in MiXCR, keeping a single row per CDR3 protein. The table lists about 1.4 million distinct CDR3 sequences, roughly 60% of them singletons. Sequencing was done on a sample of blood. The receptors originated from a man aged 18 to 35 in good health. CDR3s leave out the opening cysteine and the closing phenylalanine or tryptophan. Only part of the rows carry a size: once, few, many, or a class if the clone is expanded.

clone size,V gene,CDR3 protein
few,TRBV27,ASSRRPGNEQF
NA,TRBV28,ASSALREGSNEQF
few,TRBV10-3,AISRLAGTGANVLT
NA,TRBV5-1,ASSLQDGLNEQF
NA,TRBV20-1,SAETESYEQY
NA,TRBV6-2/TRBV6-3,ASSSDRSFYNEQF
NA,TRBV28,ASSLPDRGQETQY
once,TRBV5-1,ASSPRTGGLETEAF
NA,TRBV5-1,ASSYSHTTTPVEQY
NA,TRBV4-1,ASSQGPGVGNTIY